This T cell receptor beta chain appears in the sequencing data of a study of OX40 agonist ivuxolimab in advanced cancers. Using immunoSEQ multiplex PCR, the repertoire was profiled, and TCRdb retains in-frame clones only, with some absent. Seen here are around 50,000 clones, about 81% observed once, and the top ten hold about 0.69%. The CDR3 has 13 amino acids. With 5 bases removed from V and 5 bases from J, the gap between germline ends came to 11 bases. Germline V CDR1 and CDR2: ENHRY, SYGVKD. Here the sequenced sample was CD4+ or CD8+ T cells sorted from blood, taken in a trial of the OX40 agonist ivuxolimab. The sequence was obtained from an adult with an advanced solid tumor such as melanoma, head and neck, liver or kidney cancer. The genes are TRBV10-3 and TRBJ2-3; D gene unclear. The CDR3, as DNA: TGTGCCATCAGTTCCTCCTCTGGAGATACGCAGTATTTT. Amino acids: CAISSSSGDTQYF.